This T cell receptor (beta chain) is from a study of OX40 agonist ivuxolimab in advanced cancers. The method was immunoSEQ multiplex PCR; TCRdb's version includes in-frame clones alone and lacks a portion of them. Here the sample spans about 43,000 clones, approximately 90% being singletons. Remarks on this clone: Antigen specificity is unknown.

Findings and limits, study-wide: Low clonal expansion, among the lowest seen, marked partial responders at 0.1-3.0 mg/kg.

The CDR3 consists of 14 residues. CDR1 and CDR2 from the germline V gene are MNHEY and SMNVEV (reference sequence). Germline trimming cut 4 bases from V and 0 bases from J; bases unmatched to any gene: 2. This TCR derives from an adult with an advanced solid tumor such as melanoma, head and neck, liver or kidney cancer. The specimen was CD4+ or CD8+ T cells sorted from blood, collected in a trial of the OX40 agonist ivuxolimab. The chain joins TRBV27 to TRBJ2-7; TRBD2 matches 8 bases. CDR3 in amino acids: CASSWSGSSYEQYF. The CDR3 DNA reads TGTGCCAGCAGTTGGAGCGGGAGCTCCTACGAGCAGTACTTC.